This is a list of T cell receptor beta chains from one sample in a study of human T cells and chemical hapten exposure. TCRdb itself ran the RACE reads through MiXCR, one entry per CDR3 protein. The data show 80,000 to 100,000 distinct CDR3 sequences, roughly a tenth seen once. The specimen was whole blood, collected in connection with sensitization to the hapten diphenylcyclopropenone (DPC). Receptors were obtained from a woman between 40 and 50 years old with alopecia areata. Some clones in this sample may be carry-over from other donors' samples. Each CDR3 is given with its conserved first and last residue. The D gene is left open where the match is weak. Clone size is shown for a subset of rows, as once, few, many or a class of expanded clone.

cdr3_nt cdr3_aa clone_size v_call cdr3_length d_call j_call
TGCAGTGCTATACGGGACTCTGATACGCAGTATTTT CSAIRDSDTQYF many TRBV20-1 12 - TRBJ2-3
TGTGCCAGCAGCCCGGCCCACTCCTACGAGCAGTACTTC CASSPAHSYEQYF - TRBV7-2 13 - TRBJ2-7
TGTGCCAGCAGCCAAGACCCCGGGGCCCACCGGGAGCTGTTTTTT CASSQDPGAHRELFF - TRBV3-1 15 - TRBJ2-2
TGTGCCAGCAGCCCCCCGGACAGGGTCTACACCTTC CASSPPDRVYTF few TRBV7-9 12 TRBD1 TRBJ1-2
TGTGCCAGCAGCCCACCTGGCGGAGTTAACAATGAGCAGTTCTTC CASSPPGGVNNEQFF many TRBV7-2 15 - TRBJ2-1
TGTGCCAGCAGAGCGGCCCCAGATACGCAGTATTTT CASRAAPDTQYF few TRBV28 12 - TRBJ2-3
TGTGCCAGCAGTGAAAACCCCGATCAGCCCCAGCATTTT CASSENPDQPQHF - TRBV6-5 13 - TRBJ1-5
TGTGCCAGCTCACCAGACTCCGAGGGGACCCAGTACTTC CASSPDSEGTQYF many TRBV18 13 - TRBJ2-5
TGCAGTGCTAGAAGTGGGACCTTTACATACGAGCAGTACTTC CSARSGTFTYEQYF many TRBV20-1 14 - TRBJ2-7
TGTGCCAGCAGTCCGCCGGGGGAGGGAAGGGACAATGAGCAGTTCTTC CASSPPGEGRDNEQFF few TRBV27 16 TRBD2 TRBJ2-1
TGTGCCAGCAGTTTTCCCACAGATACGCAGTATTTT CASSFPTDTQYF many TRBV27 12 - TRBJ2-3
TGTGCCAGCAGTTTAGACAGACCCTCCTACAATGAGCAGTTCTTC CASSLDRPSYNEQFF - TRBV12-3/TRBV12-4 15 - TRBJ2-1
TGTGCCAGTAGTATCGGACACTCCTACGAGCAGTACTTC CASSIGHSYEQYF - TRBV19 13 - TRBJ2-7
TGTGCCAGCAGCTCAGGGGTGGGGCCAGCGGAGACCCAGTACTTC CASSSGVGPAETQYF - TRBV7-3 15 - TRBJ2-5
TGTGCCAGCAGCGCGGACAGGAGTCCCTACGAGCAGTACTTC CASSADRSPYEQYF few TRBV7-9 14 TRBD1 TRBJ2-7
TGTGCCAGCACCCCGGACTCGCCGAGGGGTGAGCAGTTCTTC CASTPDSPRGEQFF many TRBV12-3/TRBV12-4 14 - TRBJ2-1
TGTGCCACCAGTGATTTGCAGGGGACAGATACGCAGTATTTT CATSDLQGTDTQYF - TRBV24-1 14 - TRBJ2-3
TGTGCCAGCAGTTTTTTACCGGGTGGGGGAGGCGACAATGAGCAGTTCTTC CASSFLPGGGGDNEQFF few TRBV28 17 - TRBJ2-1
TGTGCCAGCAGCCAAGAGACAACAGGGGCTGGAAACACCATATATTTT CASSQETTGAGNTIYF - TRBV4-2 16 TRBD1 TRBJ1-3
TGTGCCAGCTCACCGATGACAGTCTCTAGCTCCTACAATGAGCAGTTCTTC CASSPMTVSSSYNEQFF few TRBV18 17 - TRBJ2-1
TGTGCCAGCTCACCAAACCCCGGTACAGCGACCGGGGAGCTGTTTTTT CASSPNPGTATGELFF - TRBV18 16 - TRBJ2-2
TGCGCCAGCAGCCAAGTTCTCACCTCCTACAATGAGCAGTTCTTC CASSQVLTSYNEQFF many TRBV4-3 15 - TRBJ2-1
TGCGCCAGCAGCTCCGGGACTAGCGGGAGTCGTCATGAGCAGTTCTTC CASSSGTSGSRHEQFF - TRBV5-1 16 TRBD2 TRBJ2-1
TGTGCCAGCAGTCAGACTAGTTTCGATGAGCAGTTCTTC CASSQTSFDEQFF many TRBV2 13 - TRBJ2-1
TGTGCCAGCACTAACCCCTGGGACAGTCTCTATGGCTACACCTTC CASTNPWDSLYGYTF many TRBV5-5 15 TRBD1 TRBJ1-2
TGTGCCAGCAGCTTTTTGGATGAGCAGTTCTTC CASSFLDEQFF many TRBV7-9 11 - TRBJ2-1
TGTGCCAGCAGTTACCCAGGGTCCGACGCTGAAGCTTTCTTT CASSYPGSDAEAFF many TRBV6-5 14 - TRBJ1-1
TGTGCCAGCAGTTCGGGAACCTACTACCGGGGTCAGTACTTC CASSSGTYYRGQYF few TRBV6-2/TRBV6-3 14 - TRBJ2-4
TGCAGTGCTAGGGCCGCCCCCGGGGAGCTGTTTTTT CSARAAPGELFF few TRBV20-1 12 - TRBJ2-2
TGTGCCAGCAGCCCCTATACAGGACGCTCCTACAATGAGCAGTTCTTC CASSPYTGRSYNEQFF - TRBV9 16 - TRBJ2-1
TGTGCCAGCAGTTCCCGTCGGGAGACCCAGTACTTC CASSSRRETQYF few TRBV28 12 - TRBJ2-5
TGCAGCGCTATTAGCGGGAGGGGGGCCGAGCAGTACTTC CSAISGRGAEQYF - TRBV29-1 13 TRBD2 TRBJ2-7
TGTGCCAGCAGCTTATTACTAGCGGGGGCCAATGAGCAGTTCTTC CASSLLLAGANEQFF - TRBV7-9 15 TRBD2 TRBJ2-1
TGTGCCAGCAGTTCCTCCACCGGGGAGCTGTTTTTT CASSSSTGELFF - TRBV28 12 - TRBJ2-2
TGTGCCAGCAGTTTCGAGGGACAGCTTAATTCACCCCTCCACTTT CASSFEGQLNSPLHF many TRBV12-3/TRBV12-4 15 TRBD1 TRBJ1-6
TGCGCCAGCAGCCAGGCCCAGTCTGGCTACGAGCAGTACTTC CASSQAQSGYEQYF many TRBV4-1 14 - TRBJ2-7
TGTGCCAGCAGCTTGGGCGGGAGGTACACCGGGGAGCTGTTTTTT CASSLGGRYTGELFF many TRBV7-9 15 TRBD2 TRBJ2-2
TGCAGCGTGGGGGCGCAGGGAACCACAGATACGCAGTATTTT CSVGAQGTTDTQYF - TRBV29-1 14 - TRBJ2-3
TGTGCCAGCAGCTCCCCAGACAGGGGAGGGCAGACCCAGTACTTC CASSSPDRGGQTQYF few TRBV7-9 15 - TRBJ2-5
TGCGCCAGCAGCTTGCCCCCGGGATACGAGCAGTACTTC CASSLPPGYEQYF - TRBV5-1 13 - TRBJ2-7